A selection of T cell receptor beta chains follows, all from one sample in a study of T cells expressing NK-cell markers. TCRdb re-called the 5' RACE reads and gives one entry per CDR3 protein, without DNA. The sample table includes 200,000 to 300,000 distinct CDR3 sequences. What was sequenced was blood T cells: a sorted CD56 or NKG2C T cell subset, CD4+ or CD8+ T cells, or bulk PBMC T cells (not recorded which). Receptors were obtained from a man between 18 and 29 years old in good health. Both conserved end residues are part of each CDR3. Each record gives: V gene, J gene, CDR3 protein.

V gene: TRBV20-1
J gene: TRBJ2-3
CDR3 protein: CSAGDVRDRVDTQYF

V gene: TRBV20-1
J gene: TRBJ2-5
CDR3 protein: CSARVDETQYF

V gene: TRBV6-1
J gene: TRBJ2-2
CDR3 protein: CASSRQGVNTGELFF

V gene: TRBV12-3/TRBV12-4
J gene: TRBJ2-2
CDR3 protein: CASSRADALTTGELFF

V gene: TRBV12-3/TRBV12-4
J gene: TRBJ1-2
CDR3 protein: CASRVRGLHGYTF

V gene: TRBV27
J gene: TRBJ2-5
CDR3 protein: CASSLWDPRLETQYF

V gene: TRBV10-3
J gene: TRBJ1-6
CDR3 protein: CAIREDRDSPLHF

V gene: TRBV30
J gene: TRBJ2-6
CDR3 protein: CAWSIDSSGANVLTF

V gene: TRBV20-1
J gene: TRBJ2-3
CDR3 protein: CSAGGSGIGTDTQYF

V gene: TRBV7-6
J gene: TRBJ2-4
CDR3 protein: CASSLGPRRATKNIQYF

V gene: TRBV19
J gene: TRBJ2-3
CDR3 protein: CASSIVRQGSSQYF

V gene: TRBV6-5
J gene: TRBJ2-6
CDR3 protein: CASSSGTGASSGANVLTF

V gene: TRBV15
J gene: TRBJ2-1
CDR3 protein: CATSRAGSNNEQFF

V gene: TRBV12-3/TRBV12-4
J gene: TRBJ2-3
CDR3 protein: CASSPPTPGLAVPDTQYF

V gene: TRBV21-1
J gene: TRBJ2-5
CDR3 protein: CASKGEVVGETQYF

V gene: TRBV7-2
J gene: TRBJ2-1
CDR3 protein: CASSDRLSSYNEQFF

V gene: TRBV6-5
J gene: TRBJ1-1
CDR3 protein: CASSYRFMNTEAFF

V gene: TRBV12-3/TRBV12-4
J gene: TRBJ2-2
CDR3 protein: CASKPEPLSQAGELFF

V gene: TRBV7-2
J gene: TRBJ2-1
CDR3 protein: CASSPSREDKFF

V gene: TRBV15
J gene: TRBJ2-7
CDR3 protein: CATSRDPGRNSYEQYF

V gene: TRBV12-3/TRBV12-4
J gene: TRBJ2-1
CDR3 protein: CASRSEVSYNEQFF

V gene: TRBV10-3
J gene: TRBJ2-2
CDR3 protein: CAIRVAERTGELFF

V gene: TRBV7-9
J gene: TRBJ2-2
CDR3 protein: CASSLSGGAANTGELFF

V gene: TRBV3-1
J gene: TRBJ1-4
CDR3 protein: CASSPQTGNIANEKLFF

V gene: TRBV11-3
J gene: TRBJ2-5
CDR3 protein: CASSLGTGMRETQYF

V gene: TRBV6-1
J gene: TRBJ1-4
CDR3 protein: CASSPQGVSEKLFF

V gene: TRBV5-1
J gene: TRBJ2-2
CDR3 protein: CASSPRSGVDTGELFF

V gene: TRBV29-1
J gene: TRBJ2-4
CDR3 protein: CSVEGGRGNIQYF

V gene: TRBV24-1
J gene: TRBJ2-3
CDR3 protein: CATSDQDTRVATQYF

V gene: TRBV10-3
J gene: TRBJ2-2
CDR3 protein: CAISESPQGGNTGELFF

V gene: TRBV25-1
J gene: TRBJ2-5
CDR3 protein: CASRNQETQYF

V gene: TRBV29-1
J gene: TRBJ2-1
CDR3 protein: CSVSPMRYNEQFF

V gene: TRBV20-1
J gene: TRBJ2-2
CDR3 protein: CSASPVSKANTGELFF

V gene: TRBV29-1
J gene: TRBJ2-7
CDR3 protein: CSVADVPSYEQYF

V gene: TRBV27
J gene: TRBJ2-7
CDR3 protein: CASGHRDSWYEQYF

V gene: TRBV9
J gene: TRBJ2-7
CDR3 protein: CASSVAMGYEQYF

V gene: TRBV12-3/TRBV12-4
J gene: TRBJ1-2
CDR3 protein: CASTLRGGADYGYTF

V gene: TRBV12-3/TRBV12-4
J gene: TRBJ2-1
CDR3 protein: CASSLVPAGGPREQFF

V gene: TRBV5-6
J gene: TRBJ2-2
CDR3 protein: CASSLAHTGELFF

V gene: TRBV9
J gene: TRBJ2-2
CDR3 protein: CASSVSGSGARELFF

V gene: TRBV30
J gene: TRBJ2-2
CDR3 protein: CAWTGRVVVTGELFF

V gene: TRBV5-1
J gene: TRBJ2-7
CDR3 protein: CASSGGTGTDEQYF

V gene: TRBV10-1
J gene: TRBJ2-2
CDR3 protein: CASGAGVTGELFF

V gene: TRBV11-2
J gene: TRBJ1-1
CDR3 protein: CASSWEDRAAFF

V gene: TRBV12-3/TRBV12-4
J gene: TRBJ2-5
CDR3 protein: CASSLRDLGEETQYF

V gene: TRBV7-6
J gene: TRBJ2-3
CDR3 protein: CASSLGGGLAGTDTQYF

V gene: TRBV20-1
J gene: TRBJ2-7
CDR3 protein: CSARGAGPYEQYF

V gene: TRBV12-3/TRBV12-4
J gene: TRBJ1-5
CDR3 protein: CASRIIGISNQPQHF

V gene: TRBV27
J gene: TRBJ2-2
CDR3 protein: CASSFTPVNTGELFF

V gene: TRBV20-1
J gene: TRBJ2-1
CDR3 protein: CSAPVGYNEQFF

V gene: TRBV12-3/TRBV12-4
J gene: TRBJ2-1
CDR3 protein: CASSHIFDEQFF

V gene: TRBV20-1
J gene: TRBJ1-5
CDR3 protein: CSARGPPAKGPVQHF

V gene: TRBV19
J gene: TRBJ1-1
CDR3 protein: CASSPRTATSNTEAFF

V gene: TRBV11-2
J gene: TRBJ2-5
CDR3 protein: CASSSEETQYF

V gene: TRBV28
J gene: TRBJ2-2
CDR3 protein: CASSFPWTANTGELFF

V gene: TRBV5-1
J gene: TRBJ2-3
CDR3 protein: CASSRGRGHADTQYF

V gene: TRBV20-1
J gene: TRBJ1-1
CDR3 protein: CSAPVVRSEAFF

V gene: TRBV7-6
J gene: TRBJ2-7
CDR3 protein: CASSPLGTEQYF